Listed here are 8 T cell receptor beta chains from one sample, sequenced in a study of T cell changes during pregnancy in multiple sclerosis (dated by TCRdb to between 2019 and 2020). Receptor libraries were prepared by the immunoSEQ multiplex PCR assay. Entries here come from immuneACCESS through TCRdb and include only in-frame sequences with V and J called. Some clones fail to appear in such tables; in the studies checked, an unresolved V gene covers under half of the shortfall, and the cause of the remainder is unknown. The sample profile shows 38,000 or so clones; about 95% of them were found once. Of the sample, around 0.37% is held by the ten largest clones. This sample comprised CD4+ T cells from peripheral blood mononuclear cells, obtained in the second trimester of pregnancy. The receptors stem from a female donor with multiple sclerosis, enrolled in a pregnancy study.

V usage is TRBV11-1 and J usage is TRBJ1-3, with D perhaps matching TRBD1 (6 bases). The CDR3 is 15 residues long. V lost 5 bases to trimming and J lost 0 bases, with 11 bases between them. CDR1 and CDR2 from the germline V gene are SGHAT and FQDESV (reference sequence). CDR3 sequence reads: CASSPTGYSGNTIYF. CDR3 sequence (DNA): TGTGCCAGCAGCCCAACAGGGTACTCTGGAAACACCATATATTTT.

The chain carries TRBV6-1 and TRBJ2-1; 7 nucleotides align to TRBD2. The V and J ends lost 3 bases and 4 bases, in that order; junction bases with no gene match: 6. The CDR3 spans 15 residues. Germline CDR1 and CDR2: MNHNS and SASEGT. CDR3 in amino acids: CASSETSGGYNEQFF. CDR3 DNA: TGTGCCAGCAGTGAGACGTCCGGGGGGTACAATGAGCAGTTCTTC.

The rearrangement uses TRBV5-1 and TRBJ2-5; possibly TRBD2 for D (5 bases). The CDR3 spans 14 residues. V was clipped by 6 bases and J by 5 bases, with 17 bases between them. CDR1 is SGHRS and CDR2 is YFSETQ in the germline V gene. In DNA form, the CDR3 reads TGCGCCAGCACGCCGGACTGCATACCCGAGACCCAGTACTTC. It translates to CASTPDCIPETQYF.

The chain links TRBV28 to TRBJ2-7, with D tentatively TRBD1 (6 bases). CDR1 and CDR2 (germline): MDHEN, SYDVKM. The CDR3 extends over 15 amino acids. The ends were cut back, 2 bases at V and 0 bases at J, with 11 bases in the middle. The CDR3, as DNA: TGTGCCAGCAGTTTAAAGGGGGTACTCTCCTACGAGCAGTACTTC. Translated, it gives CASSLKGVLSYEQYF. The whole variable domain, remainder taken from reference TRBV28 and TRBJ2-7, is DVKVTQSSRYLVKRTGEKVFLECVQDMDHENMFWYRQDPGLGLRLIYFSYDVKMKEKGDIPEGYSVSREKKERFSLILESASTNQTSMYLCASSLKGVLSYEQYFGPGTRLTVT.

The chain joins TRBV7-6 to TRBJ2-3, with TRBD2 identical over 13 bases. Germline-derived CDR1 and CDR2 are SGHVS and FNYEAQ. The CDR3 is made up of 18 amino acids. V lost 2 bases, J lost 3 bases, and 8 bases stayed unmatched. The CDR3 nucleotides are TGTGCCAGCAGCTTAAGTAGGACTAGCGGGGGACTTACAGATACGCAGTATTTT. It yields the protein CASSLSRTSGGLTDTQYF. Filled out from reference TRBV7-6 and TRBJ2-3, the complete variable domain reads GAGVSQSPRYKVTKRGQDVALRCDPISGHVSLYWYRQALGQGPEFLTYFNYEAQQDKSGLPNDRFSAERPEGSISTLTIQRTEQRDSAMYRCASSLSRTSGGLTDTQYFGPGTRLTVL.

The CDR3 DNA reads TGCGCCAGCAGTATTTTTTTTGGGACAGGGGGTCGGATGAACACTGAAGCTTTCTTT. Translated: CASSIFFGTGGRMNTEAFF. J is TRBJ1-1 and V is TRBV5-1; 11 nucleotides agree with TRBD1. The CDR3 covers 19 residues. With 5 bases clipped from V and 0 bases from J, the junction kept 15 bases outside the gene matches. The germline V gene has CDR1 SGHRS and CDR2 YFSETQ.

The chain recombines TRBV9 with TRBJ2-7; TRBD2 matches 11 bases. The ends lost 0 bases at V and 5 bases at J; junction bases unmatched: 4. This CDR3 has 15 residues. Germline-derived CDR1 and CDR2 are SGDLS and YYNGEE. The CDR3, as DNA: TGTGCCAGCAGCGTAGGACTAGCGGGAACCCACGAGCAGTACTTC. Protein: CASSVGLAGTHEQYF. Full variable domain (missing parts from reference TRBV9 and TRBJ2-7): DSGVTQTPKHLITATGQRVTLRCSPRSGDLSVYWYQQSLDQGLQFLIQYYNGEERAKGNILERFSAQQFPDLHSELNLSSLELGDSALYFCASSVGLAGTHEQYFGPGTRLTVT.

This clone showed up just once. V gene TRBV15 combines with J gene TRBJ1-5; D uncertain. The CDR3 spans 14 residues. V shed 3 bases and J shed 0 bases, with 6 bases lying between them. Germline V gene data show CDR1 as LNHNV and CDR2 as YYDKDF (reference sequence). CDR3 loop: CATSRRYSNQPQHF. CDR3 DNA sequence: TGTGCCACCAGCAGGAGATATAGCAATCAGCCCCAGCATTTT.